Listed below are T cell receptor beta chains from one sample, sequenced in a study of blood T cells in healthy people across ages. Via MiXCR, TCRdb re-called the 5' RACE reads, giving one row per CDR3 protein. The data contain around 620,000 distinct CDR3 sequences, 27% of them singletons. The material sequenced was blood. These receptors originate from a woman in her 70s in good health. Both conserved end residues are part of each CDR3. Fields, in order: V gene, clone size, J gene, D gene, CDR3 protein, CDR3 DNA. D genes are given only for firm matches. Rows may omit the clone size; those that give it use once, few, many or a size class.

v_call: TRBV6-1
clone_size: few
j_call: TRBJ1-1
d_call: .
cdr3_aa: CASRPAGLGGGNTEAFF
cdr3_nt: TGTGCCAGCAGACCCGCAGGGTTGGGAGGGGGGAACACTGAAGCTTTCTTT

v_call: TRBV5-1
clone_size: .
j_call: TRBJ2-5
d_call: .
cdr3_aa: CASQSNPTPQETQYF
cdr3_nt: TGCGCCAGCCAGAGCAACCCAACTCCACAAGAGACCCAGTACTTC

v_call: TRBV20-1
clone_size: few
j_call: TRBJ2-5
d_call: TRBD2
cdr3_aa: CSAVGLAGAQETQYF
cdr3_nt: TGCAGTGCCGTCGGACTAGCGGGGGCTCAAGAGACCCAGTACTTC

v_call: TRBV29-1
clone_size: .
j_call: TRBJ2-2
d_call: .
cdr3_aa: CSATPYRGTGELLF
cdr3_nt: TGCAGCGCGACGCCATATCGCGGCACCGGGGAGCTGCTTTTT

v_call: TRBV29-1
clone_size: .
j_call: TRBJ1-1
d_call: .
cdr3_aa: CSVEGRFNTEAFF
cdr3_nt: TGCAGCGTTGAAGGCAGATTCAACACTGAAGCTTTCTTT

v_call: TRBV5-1
clone_size: few
j_call: TRBJ1-4
d_call: .
cdr3_aa: CASSLGRIGTSNEKLFF
cdr3_nt: TGCGCCAGCAGCTTGGGGAGGATAGGGACTTCTAATGAAAAACTGTTTTTT

v_call: TRBV20-1
clone_size: .
j_call: TRBJ2-7
d_call: TRBD1
cdr3_aa: CSARRGQGLEQYF
cdr3_nt: TGCAGTGCTAGACGGGGACAGGGGCTCGAGCAGTACTTC

v_call: TRBV6-5
clone_size: .
j_call: TRBJ1-2
d_call: .
cdr3_aa: CASSPNRQATRGYTF
cdr3_nt: TGTGCCAGCAGTCCCAACCGACAGGCCACACGTGGCTACACCTTC

v_call: TRBV27
clone_size: .
j_call: TRBJ2-6
d_call: .
cdr3_aa: CASKSTGAGANVLTF
cdr3_nt: TGTGCCAGCAAATCGACGGGAGCTGGGGCCAACGTCCTGACTTTC

v_call: TRBV3-1
clone_size: .
j_call: TRBJ2-1
d_call: TRBD2
cdr3_aa: CASSQGGGAYEQFF
cdr3_nt: TGTGCCAGCAGCCAAGGCGGGGGGGCGTATGAGCAGTTCTTC

v_call: TRBV5-1
clone_size: .
j_call: TRBJ2-7
d_call: TRBD1
cdr3_aa: CASTNRDRVGNEQYF
cdr3_nt: TGCGCCAGCACGAACCGGGACAGGGTAGGGAACGAGCAGTACTTC

v_call: TRBV20-1
clone_size: few
j_call: TRBJ2-3
d_call: .
cdr3_aa: CSAPQGRDTQYF
cdr3_nt: TGCAGTGCTCCACAGGGTCGAGATACGCAGTATTTT

v_call: TRBV4-2
clone_size: .
j_call: TRBJ1-2
d_call: .
cdr3_aa: CASSQQGMNRYGYTF
cdr3_nt: TGTGCCAGCAGCCAACAGGGGATGAATCGCTATGGCTACACCTTC

v_call: TRBV3-1
clone_size: few
j_call: TRBJ2-1
d_call: TRBD2
cdr3_aa: CASQPAGGHPSEQFF
cdr3_nt: TGCGCCAGCCAGCCAGCGGGGGGGCACCCCAGTGAGCAGTTCTTC

v_call: TRBV5-1
clone_size: .
j_call: TRBJ2-1
d_call: TRBD1
cdr3_aa: CASSPGTGAESSYNEQFF
cdr3_nt: TGCGCCAGCAGCCCCGGGACAGGGGCAGAGAGCTCCTACAATGAGCAGTTCTTC

v_call: TRBV20-1
clone_size: .
j_call: TRBJ2-6
d_call: .
cdr3_aa: CSADRDGGANVLTF
cdr3_nt: TGCAGTGCCGACCGGGACGGTGGGGCCAACGTCCTGACTTTC

v_call: TRBV6-5
clone_size: .
j_call: TRBJ1-2
d_call: .
cdr3_aa: CASSYSIAGIYGYTF
cdr3_nt: TGTGCCAGCAGTTACTCGATAGCAGGGATCTATGGCTACACCTTC

v_call: TRBV25-1
clone_size: .
j_call: TRBJ1-4
d_call: TRBD1
cdr3_aa: CASSEPGQGKEKLFF
cdr3_nt: TGTGCCAGCAGTGAGCCGGGACAGGGAAAAGAAAAACTGTTTTTT

v_call: TRBV10-3
clone_size: .
j_call: TRBJ2-7
d_call: .
cdr3_aa: CAVRTRNYEQYF
cdr3_nt: TGTGCCGTGAGAACACGGAACTACGAGCAGTACTTC

v_call: TRBV4-2
clone_size: .
j_call: TRBJ2-2
d_call: .
cdr3_aa: CASSQGRSEGGELFF
cdr3_nt: TGTGCCAGCAGCCAAGGCAGATCTGAGGGCGGGGAGCTGTTTTTT

v_call: TRBV27
clone_size: once
j_call: TRBJ1-1
d_call: .
cdr3_aa: CASSLVGTDTEAFF
cdr3_nt: TGTGCCAGCAGTTTAGTGGGGACGGACACTGAAGCTTTCTTT

v_call: TRBV6-5
clone_size: once
j_call: TRBJ1-1
d_call: TRBD1
cdr3_aa: CASIVRTGWDTEAFF
cdr3_nt: TGTGCCAGCATCGTCCGGACAGGGTGGGATACTGAAGCTTTCTTT

v_call: TRBV18
clone_size: few
j_call: TRBJ1-2
d_call: .
cdr3_aa: CASSPQREDYGYTF
cdr3_nt: TGTGCCAGCTCACCACAAAGGGAAGACTATGGCTACACCTTC

v_call: TRBV7-2
clone_size: few
j_call: TRBJ2-1
d_call: TRBD2
cdr3_aa: CASSLAGAGGPNEQFF
cdr3_nt: TGTGCCAGCAGCTTAGCGGGAGCGGGGGGGCCCAATGAGCAGTTCTTC

v_call: TRBV2
clone_size: few
j_call: TRBJ1-5
d_call: .
cdr3_aa: CASSEEINQPQHF
cdr3_nt: TGTGCCAGCAGTGAAGAGATAAATCAGCCCCAGCATTTT

v_call: TRBV6-1
clone_size: .
j_call: TRBJ2-7
d_call: TRBD2
cdr3_aa: CASSGQASAGGTGYEQYF
cdr3_nt: TGTGCCAGCAGTGGCCAGGCAAGTGCGGGAGGTACCGGTTACGAGCAGTACTTC

v_call: TRBV7-3
clone_size: few
j_call: TRBJ2-5
d_call: .
cdr3_aa: CASSSSGTPYQETQYF
cdr3_nt: TGTGCCAGCAGCTCGTCCGGGACCCCTTACCAAGAGACCCAGTACTTC

v_call: TRBV5-1
clone_size: .
j_call: TRBJ2-5
d_call: TRBD1
cdr3_aa: CASSSGQGVETQYF
cdr3_nt: TGCGCCAGCAGCTCCGGACAGGGAGTAGAGACCCAGTACTTC

v_call: TRBV7-8
clone_size: .
j_call: TRBJ2-7
d_call: TRBD2
cdr3_aa: CASSWASGGYEQYF
cdr3_nt: TGTGCCAGCAGCTGGGCTAGCGGGGGCTACGAGCAGTACTTC

v_call: TRBV6-1
clone_size: .
j_call: TRBJ2-3
d_call: .
cdr3_aa: CASIPRRAPDTQYF
cdr3_nt: TGTGCCAGCATCCCGCGGCGGGCCCCAGATACGCAGTATTTT

v_call: TRBV7-6
clone_size: .
j_call: TRBJ2-5
d_call: .
cdr3_aa: CASSLDPGAQETQYF
cdr3_nt: TGTGCCAGCAGCTTAGACCCGGGGGCTCAAGAGACCCAGTACTTC

v_call: TRBV9
clone_size: .
j_call: TRBJ2-5
d_call: .
cdr3_aa: CASSVASTPLETQYF
cdr3_nt: TGTGCCAGCAGCGTAGCTAGCACCCCGTTAGAGACCCAGTACTTC

v_call: TRBV28
clone_size: .
j_call: TRBJ2-7
d_call: TRBD1
cdr3_aa: CASSMGQGLYEQYF
cdr3_nt: TGTGCCAGCAGCATGGGACAGGGGCTCTACGAGCAGTACTTC

v_call: TRBV15
clone_size: .
j_call: TRBJ1-4
d_call: .
cdr3_aa: CATSRDPDGGEKLFF
cdr3_nt: TGTGCCACCAGCAGAGATCCCGACGGTGGGGAAAAACTGTTTTTT

v_call: TRBV21-1
clone_size: few
j_call: TRBJ1-2
d_call: .
cdr3_aa: CASSKSEMRGAGYGYTF
cdr3_nt: TGTGCCAGCAGCAAAAGCGAAATGCGGGGGGCAGGCTATGGCTACACCTTC

v_call: TRBV20-1
clone_size: .
j_call: TRBJ2-5
d_call: .
cdr3_aa: CSASEGGKGETQYF
cdr3_nt: TGCAGTGCTAGTGAAGGGGGGAAGGGAGAGACCCAGTACTTC

v_call: TRBV7-9
clone_size: .
j_call: TRBJ1-3
d_call: .
cdr3_aa: CASSFGGDSGNTIYF
cdr3_nt: TGTGCCAGCAGCTTTGGCGGGGACTCTGGAAACACCATATATTTT

v_call: TRBV28
clone_size: few
j_call: TRBJ2-7
d_call: .
cdr3_aa: CASSPSYGSYEQYF
cdr3_nt: TGTGCCAGCAGCCCGTCATACGGGTCCTACGAGCAGTACTTC

v_call: TRBV6-2/TRBV6-3
clone_size: many
j_call: TRBJ2-5
d_call: TRBD2
cdr3_aa: CASSYASGGETQYF
cdr3_nt: TGTGCCAGCAGTTACGCCAGCGGGGGTGAGACCCAGTACTTC

v_call: TRBV29-1
clone_size: .
j_call: TRBJ2-5
d_call: .
cdr3_aa: CSVVSNTQETQYF
cdr3_nt: TGCAGCGTTGTTTCCAATACACAAGAGACCCAGTACTTC

v_call: TRBV7-3
clone_size: .
j_call: TRBJ2-3
d_call: .
cdr3_aa: CASSLGGLGSTQYF
cdr3_nt: TGTGCCAGCAGCTTAGGTGGGTTAGGCAGTACGCAGTATTTT

v_call: TRBV6-8
clone_size: many
j_call: TRBJ2-7
d_call: TRBD1
cdr3_aa: CASSEPRGLYEQYF
cdr3_nt: TGTGCCAGCAGTGAACCTAGGGGGCTCTACGAGCAGTACTTC

v_call: TRBV4-1
clone_size: .
j_call: TRBJ2-3
d_call: .
cdr3_aa: CASSGRGLDEDTQYF
cdr3_nt: TGCGCCAGCAGCGGGCGGGGACTCGATGAAGATACGCAGTATTTT

v_call: TRBV5-1
clone_size: few
j_call: TRBJ2-2
d_call: TRBD2
cdr3_aa: CASSGTSGGDNTGELFF
cdr3_nt: TGCGCCAGCAGCGGCACTAGCGGGGGTGACAACACCGGGGAGCTGTTTTTT

v_call: TRBV3-1
clone_size: .
j_call: TRBJ1-1
d_call: .
cdr3_aa: CASSPWQVGRDTEAFF
cdr3_nt: TGTGCCAGCAGCCCCTGGCAAGTGGGCAGGGACACTGAAGCTTTCTTT

v_call: TRBV7-6
clone_size: .
j_call: TRBJ2-1
d_call: .
cdr3_aa: CACSLEGSRGSYNEQFF
cdr3_nt: TGTGCCTGCAGCTTAGAGGGGTCCCGGGGCTCCTACAATGAGCAGTTCTTC

v_call: TRBV6-5
clone_size: .
j_call: TRBJ1-6
d_call: .
cdr3_aa: CASRPQGMVSPLHF
cdr3_nt: TGTGCCAGCAGACCTCAGGGGATGGTTTCACCCCTCCACTTT

v_call: TRBV19
clone_size: few
j_call: TRBJ2-3
d_call: .
cdr3_aa: CASSIQGSGGTQYF
cdr3_nt: TGTGCCAGTAGTATCCAGGGATCCGGGGGAACGCAGTATTTT

v_call: TRBV20-1
clone_size: .
j_call: TRBJ1-5
d_call: .
cdr3_aa: CSATRGRQGDQPQHF
cdr3_nt: TGCAGTGCAACGAGAGGGAGGCAGGGCGATCAGCCCCAGCATTTT

v_call: TRBV25-1
clone_size: few
j_call: TRBJ2-1
d_call: .
cdr3_aa: CASSASGTGEQFF
cdr3_nt: TGTGCCAGCAGTGCGTCCGGGACGGGTGAGCAGTTCTTC

v_call: TRBV7-2
clone_size: few
j_call: TRBJ2-3
d_call: TRBD2
cdr3_aa: CASSLLAGVRTDTRYF
cdr3_nt: TGTGCCAGCAGCTTACTAGCGGGGGTCAGAACAGATACGCGGTATTTT

v_call: TRBV20-1
clone_size: few
j_call: TRBJ2-5
d_call: .
cdr3_aa: CSERSGETQYF
cdr3_nt: TGCAGTGAAAGAAGCGGGGAGACCCAGTACTTC

v_call: TRBV20-1
clone_size: few
j_call: TRBJ2-7
d_call: .
cdr3_aa: CSARGPGFFYGQYF
cdr3_nt: TGCAGTGCTAGGGGACCAGGGTTCTTCTACGGGCAGTACTTC

v_call: TRBV7-3
clone_size: .
j_call: TRBJ2-1
d_call: .
cdr3_aa: CASSFAGGSSYNEQFF
cdr3_nt: TGTGCCAGCAGCTTCGCCGGGGGCAGCTCCTACAATGAGCAGTTCTTC

v_call: TRBV7-2
clone_size: few
j_call: TRBJ2-5
d_call: .
cdr3_aa: CASSLRGLRRTHQETQYF
cdr3_nt: TGTGCCAGCAGCTTACGGGGGCTGCGGCGGACCCACCAAGAGACCCAGTACTTC

v_call: TRBV7-2
clone_size: .
j_call: TRBJ2-7
d_call: .
cdr3_aa: CASSLSFGQNYEQYF
cdr3_nt: TGTGCCAGCAGCTTATCCTTTGGCCAGAACTACGAGCAGTACTTC

v_call: TRBV5-1
clone_size: few
j_call: TRBJ2-2
d_call: TRBD2
cdr3_aa: CASRPGLASTGELFF
cdr3_nt: TGCGCCAGCAGACCGGGACTAGCGAGCACCGGGGAGCTGTTTTTT

v_call: TRBV6-1
clone_size: once
j_call: TRBJ1-4
d_call: .
cdr3_aa: CASSEGISGKLFF
cdr3_nt: TGTGCCAGCAGTGAAGGAATAAGCGGGAAACTGTTTTTT

v_call: TRBV19
clone_size: .
j_call: TRBJ2-5
d_call: TRBD1
cdr3_aa: CASSNRPGQGVTQYF
cdr3_nt: TGTGCCAGTTCTAATCGACCGGGACAGGGGGTCACCCAGTACTTC